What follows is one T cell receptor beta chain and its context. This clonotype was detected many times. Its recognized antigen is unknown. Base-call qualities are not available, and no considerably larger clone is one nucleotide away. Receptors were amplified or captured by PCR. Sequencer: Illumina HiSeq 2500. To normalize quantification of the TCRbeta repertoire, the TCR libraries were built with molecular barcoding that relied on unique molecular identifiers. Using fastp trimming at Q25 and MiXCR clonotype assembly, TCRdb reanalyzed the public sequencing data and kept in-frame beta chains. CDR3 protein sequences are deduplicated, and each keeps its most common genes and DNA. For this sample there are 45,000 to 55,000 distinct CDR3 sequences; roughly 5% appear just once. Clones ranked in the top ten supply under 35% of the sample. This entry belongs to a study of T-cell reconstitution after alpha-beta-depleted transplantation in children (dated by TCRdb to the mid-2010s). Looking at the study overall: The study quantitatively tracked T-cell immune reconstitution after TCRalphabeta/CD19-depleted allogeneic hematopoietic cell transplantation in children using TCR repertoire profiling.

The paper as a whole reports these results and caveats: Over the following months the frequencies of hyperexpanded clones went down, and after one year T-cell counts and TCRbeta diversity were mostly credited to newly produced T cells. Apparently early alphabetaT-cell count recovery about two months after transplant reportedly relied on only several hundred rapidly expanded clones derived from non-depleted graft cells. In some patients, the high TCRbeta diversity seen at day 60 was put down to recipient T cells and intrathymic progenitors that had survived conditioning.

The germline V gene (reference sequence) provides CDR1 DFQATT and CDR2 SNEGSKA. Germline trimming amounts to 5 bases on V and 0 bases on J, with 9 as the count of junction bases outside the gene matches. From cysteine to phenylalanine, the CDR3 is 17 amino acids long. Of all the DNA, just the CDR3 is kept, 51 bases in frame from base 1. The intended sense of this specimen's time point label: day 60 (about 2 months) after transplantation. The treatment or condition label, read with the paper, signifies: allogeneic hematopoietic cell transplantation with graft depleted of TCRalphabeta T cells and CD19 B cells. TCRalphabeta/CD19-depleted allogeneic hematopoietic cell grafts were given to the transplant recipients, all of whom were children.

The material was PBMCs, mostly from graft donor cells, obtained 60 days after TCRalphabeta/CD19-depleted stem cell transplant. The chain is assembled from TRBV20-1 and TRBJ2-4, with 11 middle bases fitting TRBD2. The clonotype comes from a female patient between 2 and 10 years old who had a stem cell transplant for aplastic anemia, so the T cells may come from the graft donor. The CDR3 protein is CSAAGLAGLLAKNIQYF. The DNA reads TGCAGTGCTGCCGGACTAGCGGGCCTACTAGCCAAAAACATTCAGTACTTC.